These T cell receptor beta chains were read from a single sample in a study of T-cell reconstitution after alpha-beta-depleted transplantation in children. One entry per CDR3 protein results from TCRdb running MiXCR on the PCR reads. Of just over 350,000 distinct CDR3 sequences in the sample, 10% to 15% were seen once. The sample consisted of PBMCs, taken from the stem cell graft. The receptors come from a human donor who donated a stem cell graft to a child with Fanconi anemia. Each CDR3 is given with its conserved first and last residue. The D gene is left open where the match is weak. Clone size is stated in some rows and not others, as once, few, many or a class when expanded.

v_gene: TRBV6-5
d_gene: TRBD2
j_gene: TRBJ2-3
abundance: NA
CDR3nt: TGTGCCAGCAGTAACATAGCGGGGGGGGGAGTCGAGCAGTATTTT
CDR3aa: CASSNIAGGGVEQYF

v_gene: TRBV29-1
d_gene: NA
j_gene: TRBJ1-1
abundance: many
CDR3nt: TGCAGCGTTGCCCCAGGGCTGAACACTGAAGCTTTCTTT
CDR3aa: CSVAPGLNTEAFF

v_gene: TRBV29-1
d_gene: TRBD2
j_gene: TRBJ2-3
abundance: once
CDR3nt: TGCAGCGTTACTAAGTCAGGACTAGCGGTGACAGATACGCAGTATTTT
CDR3aa: CSVTKSGLAVTDTQYF

v_gene: TRBV7-8
d_gene: TRBD1
j_gene: TRBJ2-7
abundance: NA
CDR3nt: TGTGCCAGCAGTACCTTAGGACAGGGCTACGAGCAGTACTTC
CDR3aa: CASSTLGQGYEQYF

v_gene: TRBV12-3/TRBV12-4
d_gene: NA
j_gene: TRBJ2-3
abundance: few
CDR3nt: TGTGCCAGCAGTTCAGGACTTTTATCCACAGATACGCAGTATTTT
CDR3aa: CASSSGLLSTDTQYF

v_gene: TRBV6-2/TRBV6-3
d_gene: TRBD1
j_gene: TRBJ1-6
abundance: NA
CDR3nt: TGTGCCAGCAGTTACACAGGGGAGACTTCACCCCTCCACTTT
CDR3aa: CASSYTGETSPLHF

v_gene: TRBV15
d_gene: NA
j_gene: TRBJ1-3
abundance: NA
CDR3nt: TGTGCCACCAGCAACCCTTTGGGGTTCACCTCTGGAAACACCATATATTTT
CDR3aa: CATSNPLGFTSGNTIYF

v_gene: TRBV5-1
d_gene: TRBD1
j_gene: TRBJ1-4
abundance: NA
CDR3nt: TGCGCCAGCAGCCCCGGGACAGTGGCTAATGAAAAACTGTTTTTT
CDR3aa: CASSPGTVANEKLFF

v_gene: TRBV20-1
d_gene: NA
j_gene: TRBJ1-3
abundance: few
CDR3nt: TGCAGTGCTAGACGCTTCGGGGGGCAGGCTGGAAACACCATATATTTT
CDR3aa: CSARRFGGQAGNTIYF

v_gene: TRBV7-8
d_gene: NA
j_gene: TRBJ2-1
abundance: NA
CDR3nt: TGTGCCAGCAGCTTAGGTCCCTTCTACAATGAGCAGTTCTTC
CDR3aa: CASSLGPFYNEQFF

v_gene: TRBV29-1
d_gene: NA
j_gene: TRBJ2-4
abundance: many
CDR3nt: TGCAGCGTTGAAGTTGCCCGGGACCCCCTGAACATTCAGTACTTC
CDR3aa: CSVEVARDPLNIQYF

v_gene: TRBV5-1
d_gene: NA
j_gene: TRBJ2-1
abundance: NA
CDR3nt: TGCGCCAGCAACCGGGCCAACATTGCACCCGATGAGCAGTTCTTC
CDR3aa: CASNRANIAPDEQFF

v_gene: TRBV12-3/TRBV12-4
d_gene: NA
j_gene: TRBJ1-4
abundance: NA
CDR3nt: TGTGCCAGCAGTTTCGAGCCCACTGAAAAACTGTTTTTT
CDR3aa: CASSFEPTEKLFF

v_gene: TRBV5-1
d_gene: NA
j_gene: TRBJ2-7
abundance: many
CDR3nt: TGCGCCAGCAGCTGGGGCTACGAGCAGTACTTC
CDR3aa: CASSWGYEQYF

v_gene: TRBV6-1
d_gene: NA
j_gene: TRBJ1-3
abundance: NA
CDR3nt: TGTGCCAGCACCCTTCGGCGATCCTCTGGAAACACCATATATTTT
CDR3aa: CASTLRRSSGNTIYF

v_gene: TRBV12-3/TRBV12-4
d_gene: TRBD2
j_gene: TRBJ2-1
abundance: many
CDR3nt: TGTGCCAGCAGTATTCCGGGACTAGCGGTAAATGAGCAGTTCTTC
CDR3aa: CASSIPGLAVNEQFF

v_gene: TRBV5-1
d_gene: TRBD1
j_gene: TRBJ2-7
abundance: many
CDR3nt: TGCGCCAGCAGCTTGGAGGGACAGCCTTACGAGCAGTACTTC
CDR3aa: CASSLEGQPYEQYF

v_gene: TRBV7-9
d_gene: TRBD2
j_gene: TRBJ2-2
abundance: many
CDR3nt: TGTGCCAGCAGCCGCACGGGGGGGGCCGGCGGGGAGCTGTTTTTT
CDR3aa: CASSRTGGAGGELFF

v_gene: TRBV7-8
d_gene: TRBD1
j_gene: TRBJ1-6
abundance: few
CDR3nt: TGTGCCAGCAGCTTAGCGCTGGGACAGGGTAAATTTGCCCTCAATTCACCCCTCCACTTT
CDR3aa: CASSLALGQGKFALNSPLHF

v_gene: TRBV6-2/TRBV6-3
d_gene: NA
j_gene: TRBJ1-4
abundance: few
CDR3nt: TGTGCCAGCAGTTCCTCGACAGTGGGAAATGAAAAACTGTTTTTT
CDR3aa: CASSSSTVGNEKLFF

v_gene: TRBV10-2
d_gene: TRBD1
j_gene: TRBJ1-2
abundance: many
CDR3nt: TGCGCCAGCAGGGGACAGGGAGTTGATGGCTACACCTTC
CDR3aa: CASRGQGVDGYTF

v_gene: TRBV5-1
d_gene: NA
j_gene: TRBJ2-7
abundance: few
CDR3nt: TGCGCCAGCAGCTTGGCCGTCTTTTCCTACGAGCAGTACTTC
CDR3aa: CASSLAVFSYEQYF

v_gene: TRBV7-6
d_gene: NA
j_gene: TRBJ2-3
abundance: NA
CDR3nt: TGTGCCAGCAGCCCTGGGGCGGACGGAGATACGCAGTATTTT
CDR3aa: CASSPGADGDTQYF

v_gene: TRBV12-3/TRBV12-4
d_gene: NA
j_gene: TRBJ1-5
abundance: many
CDR3nt: TGTGCCAGCAGTCTGGGGAGCAATCAGCCCCAGCATTTT
CDR3aa: CASSLGSNQPQHF

v_gene: TRBV9
d_gene: NA
j_gene: TRBJ1-1
abundance: few
CDR3nt: TGTGCCAGCAGCGTAGACGACCCGAACACTGAAGCTTTCTTT
CDR3aa: CASSVDDPNTEAFF

v_gene: TRBV5-1
d_gene: TRBD1
j_gene: TRBJ2-1
abundance: NA
CDR3nt: TGCGCCAGCAGCCTACTGGACAGGGGGTTGAATGAGCAGTTCTTC
CDR3aa: CASSLLDRGLNEQFF

v_gene: TRBV11-2
d_gene: NA
j_gene: TRBJ2-1
abundance: many
CDR3nt: TGTGCCAGCAGCTTAGCCCCTGCTATTAACTCCTACAATGAGCAGTTCTTC
CDR3aa: CASSLAPAINSYNEQFF

v_gene: TRBV6-6
d_gene: NA
j_gene: TRBJ1-4
abundance: few
CDR3nt: TGTGCCAGCAGTGCCCCCGAAAAACTGTTTTTT
CDR3aa: CASSAPEKLFF

v_gene: TRBV7-6
d_gene: TRBD2
j_gene: TRBJ2-2
abundance: NA
CDR3nt: TGTGCCAGCAGCATCCGTAGCGGGGCGAACACCGGGGAGCTGTTTTTT
CDR3aa: CASSIRSGANTGELFF

v_gene: TRBV20-1
d_gene: NA
j_gene: TRBJ2-1
abundance: few
CDR3nt: TGCAGTGCGAGACGAGATCAACTCAATGAGCAGTTCTTC
CDR3aa: CSARRDQLNEQFF

v_gene: TRBV9
d_gene: TRBD2
j_gene: TRBJ2-2
abundance: few
CDR3nt: TGTGCCAGCAGCCCCCGCGGGGGGGGTCCGAACACCGGGGAGCTGTTTTTT
CDR3aa: CASSPRGGGPNTGELFF

v_gene: TRBV20-1
d_gene: NA
j_gene: TRBJ1-2
abundance: NA
CDR3nt: TGCAGTGCTCCTGACTACCGGTATTCCTTC
CDR3aa: CSAPDYRYSF